A selection of T cell receptor beta chains follows, all from one sample in a study of OX40 agonist ivuxolimab in advanced cancers. Only in-frame clones appear in the TCRdb table, and some are missing; sequencing was by immunoSEQ multiplex PCR. The sample carries about 50,000 clones, roughly 83% recorded once. The sample in question was CD4+ or CD8+ T cells sorted from blood, obtained in a trial of the OX40 agonist ivuxolimab. Receptor source: an adult with an advanced solid tumor such as melanoma, head and neck, liver or kidney cancer. Both conserved end residues are part of each CDR3.

J	V	CDR3
TRBJ2-7	TRBV7-9	CASSLVGGALSYEQYF
TRBJ1-5	TRBV5-1	CASSLGMDGNQPQHF
TRBJ1-5	TRBV5-6	CASSSTGGNQPQHF
TRBJ1-1	TRBV7-9	CASSLGAGNTEAFF
TRBJ1-2	TRBV11-2	CASSLLIGQGAFGYTF
TRBJ2-2	TRBV11-2	CASRHPPNRPNTGELFF
TRBJ2-5	TRBV28	CASSIGQIKETQYF
TRBJ2-3	TRBV21-1	CASSRMAGGADTQYF
TRBJ2-3	TRBV30	CAWGSLGASTDTQYF
TRBJ1-2	TRBV5-1	CASSLAASTGNYGYTF
TRBJ2-1	TRBV11-3	CASTFRSGRADGQFF
TRBJ2-7	TRBV10-2	CASSESKDEQYF
TRBJ2-2	TRBV5-1	CASRTSGGATGELFF
TRBJ2-1	TRBV5-1	CASSLPRDPGNNEQFF
TRBJ2-1	TRBV9	CASSGNSGTSGRDEQFF
TRBJ1-5	TRBV11-2	CASSLDNQPQHF
TRBJ2-7	TRBV2	CASGLAIYEQYF
TRBJ2-1	TRBV7-3	CASSEDSGRGEQFF
TRBJ1-2	TRBV19	CASSIDPVDRLGYGYTF
TRBJ1-2	TRBV11-2	CASSFGRDRAYYGYTF
TRBJ1-4	TRBV5-1	CASSLGVLGEKLFF
TRBJ1-1	TRBV2	CASSEPGLLTVNTEAFF
TRBJ2-7	TRBV29-1	CSVVREPYEQYF
TRBJ1-1	TRBV6-1	CASRLQNTEAFF
-	TRBV5-1	CASSLALLPYEQYF
TRBJ1-5	TRBV4-1	CASSQVLGRGGLGNQPQHF
TRBJ2-2	TRBV7-8	CASKLGLAGGGAGELFF
TRBJ2-1	TRBV10-3	CAISAGTGVNEQFF
TRBJ2-1	TRBV6-1	CASSEVLVVNEQFF
TRBJ2-1	TRBV5-6	CASSSKASSYNEQFF
TRBJ2-3	TRBV19	CASSGLGPSTDTQYF
TRBJ2-1	TRBV4-1	CASSQDVGSRDHEQFF
TRBJ2-6	TRBV28	CASSFTGTGVSGANVLTF
TRBJ1-1	TRBV18	CASSRAGTEYTEAFF
TRBJ1-1	TRBV11-1	CASTFMRGNTEAFF
TRBJ1-3	TRBV7-2	CASSLAPLGSLNTIYF
TRBJ2-7	TRBV21-1	CASTPAGKRNEQYF
TRBJ2-7	TRBV5-1	CASSQVRWFNYEQYF
TRBJ1-5	TRBV6-1	CASRQGVYQPQHF
TRBJ2-7	TRBV7-8	CASSYTSGAYEQYF